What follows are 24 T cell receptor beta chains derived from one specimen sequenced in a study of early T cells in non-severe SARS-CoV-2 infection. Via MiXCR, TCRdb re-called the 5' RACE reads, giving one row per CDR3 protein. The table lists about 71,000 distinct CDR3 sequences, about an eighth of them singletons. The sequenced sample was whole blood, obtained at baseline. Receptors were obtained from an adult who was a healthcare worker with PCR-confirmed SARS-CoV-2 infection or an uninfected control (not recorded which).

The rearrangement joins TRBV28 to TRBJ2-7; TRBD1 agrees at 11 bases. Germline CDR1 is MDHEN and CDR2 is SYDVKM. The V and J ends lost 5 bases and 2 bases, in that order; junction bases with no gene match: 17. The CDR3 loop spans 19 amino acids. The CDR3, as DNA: TGTGCCAGCAGTACAATCGGACAGGGGGCGCCCCCTGCTACCTACGAGCAGTACTTC. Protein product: CASSTIGQGAPPATYEQYF.

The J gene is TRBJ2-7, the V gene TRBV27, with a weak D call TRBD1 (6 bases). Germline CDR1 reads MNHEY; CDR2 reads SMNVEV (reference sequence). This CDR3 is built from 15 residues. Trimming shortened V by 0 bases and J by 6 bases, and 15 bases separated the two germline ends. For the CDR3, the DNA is TGTGCCAGCAGTTTATCGGGCACAGGGTTTTCCGAGCAGTACTTC. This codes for CASSLSGTGFSEQYF.

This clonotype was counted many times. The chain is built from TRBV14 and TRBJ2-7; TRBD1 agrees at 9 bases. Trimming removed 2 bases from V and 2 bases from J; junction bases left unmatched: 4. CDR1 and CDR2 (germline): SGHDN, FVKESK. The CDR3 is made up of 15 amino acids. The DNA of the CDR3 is TGTGCCAGCAGCCAATACGGGACAGGGCCCTACGAGCAGTACTTC. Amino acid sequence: CASSQYGTGPYEQYF.

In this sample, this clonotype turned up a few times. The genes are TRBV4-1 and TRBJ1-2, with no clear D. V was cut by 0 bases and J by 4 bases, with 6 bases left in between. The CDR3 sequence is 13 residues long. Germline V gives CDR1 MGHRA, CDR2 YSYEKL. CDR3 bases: TGCGCCAGCAGCCAAGATGTTGGCTATGGCTACACCTTC. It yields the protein CASSQDVGYGYTF.

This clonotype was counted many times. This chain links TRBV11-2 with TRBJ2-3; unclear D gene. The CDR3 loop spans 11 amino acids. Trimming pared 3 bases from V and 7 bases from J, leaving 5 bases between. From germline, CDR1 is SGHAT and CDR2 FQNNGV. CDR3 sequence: CASSFGYTQYF. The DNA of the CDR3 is TGTGCCAGCAGCTTCGGGTATACGCAGTATTTT.

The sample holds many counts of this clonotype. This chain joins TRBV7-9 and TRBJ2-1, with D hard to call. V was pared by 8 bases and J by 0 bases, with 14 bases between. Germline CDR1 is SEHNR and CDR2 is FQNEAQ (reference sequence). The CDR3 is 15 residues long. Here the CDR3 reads CASPRPESSYNEQFF. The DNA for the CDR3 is TGTGCCAGCCCCAGGCCGGAGAGCTCCTACAATGAGCAGTTCTTC.

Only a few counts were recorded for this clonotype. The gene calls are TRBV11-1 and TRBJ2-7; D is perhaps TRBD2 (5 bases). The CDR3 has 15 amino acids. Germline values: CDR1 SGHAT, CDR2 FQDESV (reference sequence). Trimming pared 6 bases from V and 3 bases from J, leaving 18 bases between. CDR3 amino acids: CASSPKRRGIYEQYF. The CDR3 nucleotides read TGTGCCAGCAGTCCGAAGCGGAGAGGGATCTACGAGCAGTACTTC.

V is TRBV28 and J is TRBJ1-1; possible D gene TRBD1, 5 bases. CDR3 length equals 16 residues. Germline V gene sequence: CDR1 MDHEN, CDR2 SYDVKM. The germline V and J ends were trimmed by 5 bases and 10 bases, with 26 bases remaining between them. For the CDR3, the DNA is TGTGCCAGCAGTCCCCTATTGGGGGACGGAGAGTGGGGAGCTTTCTTT. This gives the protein CASSPLLGDGEWGAFF.

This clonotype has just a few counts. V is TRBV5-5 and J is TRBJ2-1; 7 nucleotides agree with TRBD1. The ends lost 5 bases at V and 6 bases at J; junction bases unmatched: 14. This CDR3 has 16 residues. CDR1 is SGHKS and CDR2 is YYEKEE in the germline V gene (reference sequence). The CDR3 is CASSLPGWDSLNEQFF. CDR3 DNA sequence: TGTGCCAGCAGTCTCCCTGGTTGGGACAGTCTCAATGAGCAGTTCTTC.

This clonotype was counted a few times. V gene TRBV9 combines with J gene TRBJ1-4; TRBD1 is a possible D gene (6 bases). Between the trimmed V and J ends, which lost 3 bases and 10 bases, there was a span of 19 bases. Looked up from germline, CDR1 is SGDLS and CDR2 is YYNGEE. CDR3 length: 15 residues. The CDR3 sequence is CASSAATGIPGKLFF. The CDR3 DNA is TGTGCCAGCAGCGCAGCAACAGGGATCCCCGGAAAACTGTTTTTT. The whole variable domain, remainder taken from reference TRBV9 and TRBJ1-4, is DSGVTQTPKHLITATGQRVTLRCSPRSGDLSVYWYQQSLDQGLQFLIQYYNGEERAKGNILERFSAQQFPDLHSELNLSSLELGDSALYFCASSAATGIPGKLFFGSGTQLSVL.

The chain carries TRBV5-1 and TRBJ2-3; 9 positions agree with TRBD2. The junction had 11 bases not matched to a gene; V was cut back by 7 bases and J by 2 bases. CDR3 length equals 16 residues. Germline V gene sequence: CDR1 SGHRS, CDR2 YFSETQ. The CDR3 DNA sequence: TGCGCCAGCGCATATGGGGCTAGCGGGGACACAGATACGCAGTATTTT. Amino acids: CASAYGASGDTDTQYF. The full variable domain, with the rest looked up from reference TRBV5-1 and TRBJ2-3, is KAGVTQTPRYLIKTRGQQVTLSCSPISGHRSVSWYQQTPGQGLQFLFEYFSETQRNKGNFPGRFSGRQFSNSRSEMNVSTLELGDSALYLCASAYGASGDTDTQYFGPGTRLTVL.

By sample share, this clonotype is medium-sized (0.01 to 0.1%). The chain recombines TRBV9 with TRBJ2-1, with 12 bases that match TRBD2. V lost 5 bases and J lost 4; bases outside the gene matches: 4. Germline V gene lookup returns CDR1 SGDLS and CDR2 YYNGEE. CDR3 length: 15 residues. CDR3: CASSPSGGVYNEQFF. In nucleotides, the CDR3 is TGTGCCAGCAGTCCTAGCGGGGGGGTTTACAATGAGCAGTTCTTC. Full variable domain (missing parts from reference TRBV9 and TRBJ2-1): DSGVTQTPKHLITATGQRVTLRCSPRSGDLSVYWYQQSLDQGLQFLIQYYNGEERAKGNILERFSAQQFPDLHSELNLSSLELGDSALYFCASSPSGGVYNEQFFGPGTRLTVL.

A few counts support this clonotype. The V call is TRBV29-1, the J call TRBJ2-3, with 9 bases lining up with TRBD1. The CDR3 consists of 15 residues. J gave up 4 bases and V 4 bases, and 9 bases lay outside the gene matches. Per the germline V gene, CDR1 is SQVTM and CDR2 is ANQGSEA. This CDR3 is CSVGGYRGRADTQYF. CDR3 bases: TGCAGCGTTGGGGGATACAGGGGGCGAGCAGATACGCAGTATTTT.

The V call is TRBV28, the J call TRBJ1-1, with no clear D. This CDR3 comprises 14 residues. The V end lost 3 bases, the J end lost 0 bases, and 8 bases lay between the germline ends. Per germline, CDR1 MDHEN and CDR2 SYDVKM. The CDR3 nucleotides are TGTGCCAGCAGTTTCCAACACATGAACACTGAAGCTTTCTTT. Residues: CASSFQHMNTEAFF.

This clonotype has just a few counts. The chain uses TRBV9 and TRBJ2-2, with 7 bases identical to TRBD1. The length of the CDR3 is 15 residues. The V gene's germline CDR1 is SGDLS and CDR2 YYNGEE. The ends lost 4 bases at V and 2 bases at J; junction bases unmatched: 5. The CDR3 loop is CASSIGTVNTGELFF. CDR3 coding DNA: TGTGCCAGCAGCATCGGGACAGTTAACACCGGGGAGCTGTTTTTT.

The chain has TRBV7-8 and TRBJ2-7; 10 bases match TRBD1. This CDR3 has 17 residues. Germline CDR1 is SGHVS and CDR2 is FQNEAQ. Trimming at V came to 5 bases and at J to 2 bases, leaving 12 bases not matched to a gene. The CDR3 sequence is CASSPLSRDRGTYEQYF. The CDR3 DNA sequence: TGTGCCAGCAGCCCCTTGTCACGGGACAGGGGTACCTACGAGCAGTACTTC. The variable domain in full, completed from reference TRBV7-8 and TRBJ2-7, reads GAGVSQSPRYKVAKRGQDVALRCDPISGHVSLFWYQQALGQGPEFLTYFQNEAQLDKSGLPSDRFFAERPEGSVSTLKIQRTQQEDSAVYLCASSPLSRDRGTYEQYFGPGTRLTVT.

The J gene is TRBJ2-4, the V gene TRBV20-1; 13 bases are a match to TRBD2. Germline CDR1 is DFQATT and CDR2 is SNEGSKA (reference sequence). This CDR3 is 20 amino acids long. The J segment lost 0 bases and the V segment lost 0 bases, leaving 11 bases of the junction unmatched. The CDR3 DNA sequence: TGCAGTGCTAGAGATCGGACTAGCGGGGGAGATTATCTAGCCAAAAACATTCAGTACTTC. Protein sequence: CSARDRTSGGDYLAKNIQYF.

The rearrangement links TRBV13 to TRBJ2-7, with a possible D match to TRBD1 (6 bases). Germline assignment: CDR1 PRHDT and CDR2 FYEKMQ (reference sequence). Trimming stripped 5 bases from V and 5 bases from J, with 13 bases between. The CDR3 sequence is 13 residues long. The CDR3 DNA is TGTGCCAGCAGCCCCCGGACAGCCAACGAGCAGTACTTC. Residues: CASSPRTANEQYF.

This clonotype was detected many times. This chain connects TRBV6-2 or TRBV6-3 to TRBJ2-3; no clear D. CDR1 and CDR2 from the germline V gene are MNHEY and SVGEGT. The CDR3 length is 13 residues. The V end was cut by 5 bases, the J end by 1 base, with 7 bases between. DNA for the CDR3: TGTGCCAGCAGTGATCAGGGCACAGATACGCAGTATTTT. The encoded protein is CASSDQGTDTQYF.

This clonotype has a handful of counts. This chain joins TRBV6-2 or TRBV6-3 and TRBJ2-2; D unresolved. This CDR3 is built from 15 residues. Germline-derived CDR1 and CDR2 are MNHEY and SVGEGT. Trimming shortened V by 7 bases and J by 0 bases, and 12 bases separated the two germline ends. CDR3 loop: CASKMEDSNTGELFF. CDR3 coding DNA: TGTGCCAGCAAGATGGAAGACTCGAACACCGGGGAGCTGTTTTTT.

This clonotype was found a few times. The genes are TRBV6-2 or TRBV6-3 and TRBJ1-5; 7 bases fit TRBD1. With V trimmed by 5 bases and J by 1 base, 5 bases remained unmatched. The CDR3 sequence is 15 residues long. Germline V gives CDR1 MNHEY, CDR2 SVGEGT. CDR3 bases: TGTGCCAGCAGTACAGACAGGGCGAGCAATCAGCCCCAGCATTTT. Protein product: CASSTDRASNQPQHF.

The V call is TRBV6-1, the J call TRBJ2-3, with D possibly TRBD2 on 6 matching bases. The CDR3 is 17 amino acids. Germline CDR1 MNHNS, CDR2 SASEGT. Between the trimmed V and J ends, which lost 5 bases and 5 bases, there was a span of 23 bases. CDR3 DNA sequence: TGTGCCAGCAGTCGGTCGGAGGGCCGTGTGTACCTAGATACGCAGTATTTT. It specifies CASSRSEGRVYLDTQYF.

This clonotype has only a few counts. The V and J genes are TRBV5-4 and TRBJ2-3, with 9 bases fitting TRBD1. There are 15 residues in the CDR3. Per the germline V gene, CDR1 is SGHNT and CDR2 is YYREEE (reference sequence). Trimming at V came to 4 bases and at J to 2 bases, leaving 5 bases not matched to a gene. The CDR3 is CASSHRDRATDTQYF. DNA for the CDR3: TGTGCCAGCAGCCACCGGGACAGGGCCACAGATACGCAGTATTTT.

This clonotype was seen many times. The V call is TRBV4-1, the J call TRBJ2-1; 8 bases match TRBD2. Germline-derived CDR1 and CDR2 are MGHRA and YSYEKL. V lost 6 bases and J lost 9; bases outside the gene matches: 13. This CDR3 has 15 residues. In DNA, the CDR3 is TGCGCCAGCAGGCCTTTCGGGGGGGCCACAGGTGAGCAGTTCTTC. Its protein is CASRPFGGATGEQFF.